Following are 26 T cell receptor beta chains from one sample sequenced in a study of neurological immune-mediated disorders. MiXCR was run by TCRdb on the 5' RACE reads, yielding one entry per CDR3 protein. Of 45,000 to 65,000 distinct CDR3 sequences in the sample, more than 7% were seen once. Time point reported: longitudinal time-point 3. Sequences were obtained from PBMCs. The receptors derive from a woman aged 40 to 55 in good health.

This clonotype was found many times. The rearrangement joins TRBV7-2 to TRBJ1-2, with unresolved D. The CDR3 runs to 14 residues. The germline gives CDR1 SGHTA, CDR2 FQGNSA. Trimming left V 3 bases short and J 8 bases short, with 16 bases between. CDR3 residues: CASSFQVTPGGYTF. The CDR3 nucleotides are TGTGCCAGCAGCTTTCAGGTGACCCCGGGCGGCTACACCTTC.

A note on this clonotype: This may stem from a read error, because a much larger clone lies one nucleotide away. V gene TRBV20-1 combines with J gene TRBJ2-5; the match to TRBD2 covers 8 bases. The CDR3 has 16 residues. CDR1 DFQATT and CDR2 SNEGSKA come from the germline V gene (reference sequence). In DNA, the CDR3 is TGCAGTGCGCCCGGATCGCGCGGGGGGCGGGGAGAGATCCAGTACTTC. As protein: CSAPGSRGGRGEIQYF.

The table lists this clonotype with many counts. The chain uses TRBV7-2 and TRBJ2-7, with 10 positions matching TRBD2. The CDR3 is 15 amino acids. Germline V gene lookup returns CDR1 SGHTA and CDR2 FQGNSA. J lost 5 bases, V lost 3 bases, and 7 bases had no gene match. Here the CDR3 DNA reads TGTGCCAGCAGCTTCTCTAGCGGGAGTGGCCACGAGCAGTACTTC. This translates into CASSFSSGSGHEQYF. Full variable domain (outside the CDR3, taken from reference TRBV7-2 and TRBJ2-7): GAGVSQSPSNKVTEKGKDVELRCDPISGHTALYWYRQSLGQGLEFLIYFQGNSAPDKSGLPSDRFSAERTGGSVSTLTIQRTQQEDSAVYLCASSFSSGSGHEQYFGPGTRLTVT.

This clonotype was found many times. This CDR3 is CASSVSSVGEQFF. Here the CDR3 DNA reads TGTGCCAGCAGCGTCTCGAGTGTCGGGGAGCAGTTCTTC. This chain connects TRBV5-6 to TRBJ2-1; D ambiguous. The CDR3 spans 13 residues. CDR1 and CDR2 (germline): SGHDT, YYEEEE. V was clipped by 4 bases and J by 10 bases, with 15 bases between them.

This clonotype has ten or more counts. J is TRBJ1-2 and V is TRBV6-2 or TRBV6-3; maybe TRBD1 (5 bases). The germline gives CDR1 MNHEY, CDR2 SVGEGT. This CDR3 has 15 amino acids. V dropped 6 bases and J dropped 2 bases, with 16 bases sitting between them. The CDR3 sequence is CASSSLGGNNYGYTF. CDR3 coding DNA: TGTGCCAGCAGCTCCCTCGGGGGGAACAACTATGGCTACACCTTC.

The gene calls are TRBV9 and TRBJ2-2; D might be TRBD1 (6 bases). From germline, CDR1 is SGDLS and CDR2 YYNGEE. V lost 2 bases and J lost 2, with 10 bases in between. CDR3 length: 15 amino acids. The CDR3 region has the DNA TGTGCCAGCAGCGTGGACAGCCCTAACACCGGGGAGCTGTTTTTT. As protein: CASSVDSPNTGELFF.

This clonotype came up many times. The rearrangement links TRBV4-3 to TRBJ2-5, with a weak D call TRBD2 (6 bases). CDR1 and CDR2 (germline): LGHNA, YSLEER. The length of the CDR3 is 16 residues. Between the trimmed V and J ends, which lost 0 bases and 4 bases, there was a span of 15 bases. The CDR3, as DNA: TGCGCCAGCAGCCAAGAGGGCGGGGTCGCTGGAGAGACCCAGTACTTC. It specifies CASSQEGGVAGETQYF.

This clonotype came up many times. The chain links TRBV7-9 to TRBJ1-2; TRBD1 aligns across 7 bases. CDR3 length: 16 residues. J was trimmed by 4 bases and V by 5 bases; bases with no gene match: 13. Germline lookup yields CDR1 SEHNR and CDR2 FQNEAQ (reference sequence). For the CDR3, the DNA is TGTGCCAGCAGCCCCGGGACAGCAGATATTCCCTATGGCTACACCTTC. Its translation: CASSPGTADIPYGYTF.

The chain joins TRBV5-1 to TRBJ2-5; a weak D match, TRBD2 (7 bases). V was trimmed by 4 bases and J by 5 bases, leaving 12 bases between them. The CDR3 is 13 amino acids. The germline CDR1 and CDR2 sequences are SGHRS and YFSETQ. The CDR3 DNA is TGCGCCAGCAGCGGCGGGGGCGGGGAGACCCAGTACTTC. Its protein is CASSGGGGETQYF.

About this clonotype: At one of its ends the junction is not consistent with the germline gene, which may arise from a read error. The CDR3 sequence is CTSSTYQYTQYF. CDR3 nucleotide sequence: TGTACCAGCAGTACATATCAGTATACACAGTATTTT. The J gene is TRBJ2-3, the V gene TRBV3-1; no firm D call. The germline V gene has CDR1 LGHDT and CDR2 YNNKEL (reference sequence). The length of the CDR3 is 12 residues.

This clonotype was recorded many times. The chain employs TRBV7-2 and TRBJ1-6; the match to TRBD1 covers 10 bases. Germline CDR1 SGHTA, CDR2 FQGNSA. The CDR3 is made up of 16 amino acids. The ends lost 3 bases at V and 10 bases at J; junction bases unmatched: 9. In DNA form, the CDR3 reads TGTGCCAGCAGCTTCCCTACGGGACAGGGGTCGTCACCCCTCCACTTT. Protein product: CASSFPTGQGSSPLHF.

This clonotype was observed many times. The chain joins TRBV4-3 to TRBJ2-2; 12 bases are shared with TRBD2. Germline V lookup: CDR1 LGHNA, CDR2 YSLEER. V trimming: 1 base; J trimming: 1 base; junction bases outside the gene matches: 7. The CDR3 consists of 19 residues. The CDR3 is CASSQGATSGGLNTGELFF. CDR3 nucleotide sequence: TGCGCCAGCAGCCAAGGTGCTACTAGCGGGGGGCTGAACACCGGGGAGCTGTTTTTT.

The gene calls are TRBV2 and TRBJ2-7; 8 positions agree with TRBD1. The CDR3 loop spans 14 amino acids. V shed 6 bases and J 0 bases; nucleotides not matched to a gene: 4. CDR1 and CDR2 from the germline V gene are SNHLY and FYNNEI. The CDR3 DNA reads as TGTGCCAGCAGGGACAGGGTTTCCTCCTACGAGCAGTACTTC. It codes for CASRDRVSSYEQYF. Variable domain in full (rest from reference TRBV2 and TRBJ2-7): EPEVTQTPSHQVTQMGQEVILRCVPISNHLYFYWYRQILGQKVEFLVSFYNNEISEKSEIFDDQFSVERPDGSNFTLKIRSTKLEDSAMYFCASRDRVSSYEQYFGPGTRLTVT.

This clonotype was seen ten or more times. V usage is TRBV5-1 and J usage is TRBJ2-1, with 13 bases that match TRBD2. The germline CDR1 and CDR2 sequences are SGHRS and YFSETQ. The CDR3 length is 19 residues. Trimming removed 4 bases from V and 0 bases from J; junction bases left unmatched: 10. DNA of the CDR3: TGCGCCAGCAGCCGGGGGACTAGCGGGACGCTGAGCTCCTACAATGAGCAGTTCTTC. This encodes CASSRGTSGTLSSYNEQFF.

In its sample, this clonotype was seen many times. The CDR3 DNA reads TGCAGTGCTAGAACCCTAGCGGGATATAACTACAATGAGCAGTTCTTC. Its protein product is CSARTLAGYNYNEQFF. The chain has TRBV20-1 and TRBJ2-1; TRBD2 aligns across 9 bases. The CDR3 contains 16 residues. V lost 2 bases and J lost 3; bases outside the gene matches: 8. Looked up from germline, CDR1 is DFQATT and CDR2 is SNEGSKA (reference sequence).

At least ten counts were recorded for this clonotype. The rearrangement uses TRBV5-1 and TRBJ2-2; TRBD2 matches at 11 bases. The CDR3 is 16 amino acids. Germline values: CDR1 SGHRS, CDR2 YFSETQ. The junction had 3 bases not matched to a gene; V was cut back by 5 bases and J by 0 bases. The CDR3 DNA reads TGCGCCAGCAGACGACTAGCGGGAACGAACACCGGGGAGCTGTTTTTT. This codes for CASRRLAGTNTGELFF.

The chain uses TRBV21-1 and TRBJ2-7. TRBV21-1 is described as a pseudogene. CDR3 length equals 14 residues. CDR3 nucleotide sequence: TGTGCCAGCCGTCGGACCGGGAGCTCCTACGAGCAGTACTTC. Its protein is CASRRTGSSYEQYF.

In regard to this clonotype: Possible read error: a much larger clone is one base away. The chain carries TRBV20-1 and TRBJ1-5; D is undetermined. Trimming took 3 bases from V and 0 from J, leaving 21 bases between them. Germline loops: CDR1 DFQATT, CDR2 SNEGSKA (reference sequence). CDR3 size: 18 residues. The CDR3 protein is CSASSPWGDPLSNQPQHF. The CDR3 bases are TGCAGTGCTAGTAGTCCATGGGGAGACCCACTTAGCAATCAGCCCCAGCATTTT.

By share, this clonotype counts as medium-sized. V is TRBV7-3 and J is TRBJ2-3; tentative D call: TRBD2 (6 bases). V dropped 3 bases and J dropped 1 base, with 8 bases sitting between them. The CDR3 has 14 residues. Per germline, CDR1 SGHTA and CDR2 FQGTGA. Here the CDR3 reads CASSFTGGTDTQYF. The CDR3 DNA is TGTGCCAGCAGCTTCACGGGGGGCACAGATACGCAGTATTTT.

The rearrangement links TRBV20-1 to TRBJ1-2; no reliable D call. V was shortened by 1 base and J by 8 bases, with 14 bases between the two germline ends. The germline CDR1 and CDR2 sequences are DFQATT and SNEGSKA (reference sequence). The CDR3 runs 13 residues. The CDR3 reads CSARGEGYIGYTF. The CDR3 DNA follows: TGCAGTGCTAGAGGCGAGGGTTATATCGGCTACACCTTC.

This clonotype was picked up many times. V is TRBV20-1 and J is TRBJ2-5; TRBD2 is a possible D gene (5 bases). This CDR3 has 13 residues. V was cut by 4 bases and J by 7 bases, with 16 bases left in between. The germline CDR1 and CDR2 sequences are DFQATT and SNEGSKA (reference sequence). The CDR3 spells CSANVAGAGTQYF. The CDR3 DNA reads as TGCAGTGCTAACGTGGCTGGCGCGGGGACCCAGTACTTC.

This clonotype was counted many times. The gene calls are TRBV20-1 and TRBJ2-1; 8 bases align to TRBD1. CDR1 is DFQATT, CDR2 SNEGSKA, per germline (reference sequence). This CDR3 has 12 amino acids. V dropped 6 bases and J dropped 11; count of bases not matched to a gene: 9. CDR3 region: CSASSDRAKQFF. CDR3 DNA: TGCAGTGCCTCCTCGGACAGGGCTAAGCAGTTCTTC.

This clonotype has at least ten counts. The V gene is TRBV5-5, the J gene TRBJ1-1, with 11 nucleotides matching TRBD1. V was clipped by 6 bases and J by 5 bases; unmatched bases: 9. Germline-derived CDR1 and CDR2 are SGHKS and YYEKEE (reference sequence). The CDR3 is made up of 15 amino acids. CDR3 DNA sequence: TGTGCCAGCATCCGGGACAGGGGGACGCGGACTGAAGCTTTCTTT. The encoded protein is CASIRDRGTRTEAFF.

The J gene is TRBJ1-1, the V gene TRBV27, with D maybe TRBD1 (5 bases). Germline V gene lookup returns CDR1 MNHEY and CDR2 SMNVEV (reference sequence). The CDR3 loop spans 13 amino acids. Deletions cut 2 bases from V and 7 bases from J, with 11 bases between. The CDR3 bases are TGTGCCAGCAGTTTAAAGAGGGACGGTGAAGCTTTCTTT. Translating gives CASSLKRDGEAFF.

This clonotype has at least ten counts. The chain has TRBV29-1 and TRBJ1-2; D not resolved. This CDR3 is built from 13 residues. The germline V gene has CDR1 SQVTM and CDR2 ANQGSEA. The V gene lost 4 bases and the J gene lost 0 bases, with 9 bases spanning the gap. The CDR3 loop is CSVGVVANYGYTF. In nucleotides, the CDR3 is TGCAGCGTTGGGGTAGTTGCTAACTATGGCTACACCTTC.

This clonotype was seen many times. The rearrangement links TRBV20-1 to TRBJ1-1; unclear D gene. Trimming left V 2 bases short and J 0 bases short, with 7 bases between. The CDR3 spans 13 residues. CDR1 is DFQATT, CDR2 SNEGSKA, per germline (reference sequence). In nucleotides, the CDR3 is TGCAGTGCTAGACCGGGGATGAACACTGAAGCTTTCTTT. This encodes CSARPGMNTEAFF.